Reported below is one T cell receptor (beta chain). Its antigen is undetermined. The source of the sample is a study of T cell responses to AZD1222 COVID-19 vaccine. General study findings and limits: Unmutated variant regions are reportedly targeted by nearly half of spike-specific TCRs. Two AZD1222 administrations were followed by greater Spike-specific TCR breadth and depth. Repertoire sampling was restricted to post-peak T cell response timepoints. There were mostly white British donors and more females than males, and clonal diversity was possibly underestimated.

There are 14 residues in the CDR3. V gave up 7 bases and J gave up 2 bases, with 13 bases separating them. Germline V gives CDR1 SEHNR, CDR2 FQNEAQ (reference sequence). Profiled with immunoSEQ multiplex PCR; TCRdb holds only in-frame clones, not every one. The repertoire holds around 150,000 clones, with 94% as singletons. The chain has TRBV7-9 and TRBJ2-3, with D unresolved. The receptor's source is an adult in good health. Sequenced material: peripheral blood, taken on day 0 of AZD1222 vaccination. The CDR3 sequence: CASIRQPNTDTQYF. CDR3 nucleotide sequence: TGTGCCAGCATTCGTCAGCCGAACACAGATACGCAGTATTTT. The entire variable domain, with the rest obtained from reference TRBV7-9 and TRBJ2-3, is as follows: DTGVSQNPRHKITKRGQNVTFRCDPISEHNRLYWYRQTLGQGPEFLTYFQNEAQLEKSRLLSDRFSAERPKGSFSTLEIQRTEQGDSAMYLCASIRQPNTDTQYFGPGTRLTVL.